This TCR beta chain was identified during a study of blood T cells in healthy people across ages. The trim removed 4 bases at V and 7 bases at J, leaving 9 bases unmatched. The CDR3 extends over 16 amino acids. Per germline, CDR1 MNHEY and CDR2 SVGAGI. Study results and caveats: There was no known CMV status for donors, so expanded clonotype changes were possibly confounded.

A word on this clonotype: Its target is not known.

The use of a sample-barcoded 5' primer and a J-beta primer mix characterized a second PCR of roughly 6 to 11 cycles. Via MiXCR, TCRdb re-called the 5' RACE reads, giving one row per CDR3 protein. The sample yields roughly 800,000 distinct CDR3 sequences, roughly 50% seen once. Sequencing was performed on blood. The clonotype originates from a man aged 25 to 45 in good health. The gene calls are TRBV6-5 and TRBJ2-5, with 13 nucleotides matching TRBD2. CDR3 coding DNA: TGTGCCAGCAGTTGGACTAGCGGGGGCCTCAGGGGGACCCAGTACTTC. The encoded protein is CASSWTSGGLRGTQYF.